A selection of T cell receptor beta chains follows, all from one sample in a study of tumor and adjacent non-tumor tissue in lung cancer. In TCRdb, the multiplex PCR reads were re-called with MiXCR into one record per CDR3 protein. The sample has tens of thousands of distinct CDR3 sequences, about 67% seen once; the top ten hold about 17%. The sequenced material came from lung tumor tissue. These receptors were taken from a man in his sixties with non-small cell lung cancer. Both conserved end residues are part of each CDR3. D genes are given only for firm matches. The listing skips clone size in some rows; elsewhere it reads once, few, many or a size class.

v_call	d_call	clone_size	j_call	cdr3_aa	cdr3_nt
TRBV11-2	TRBD2	many	TRBJ2-3	CASSYKGLAAHTQYF	TGTGCCAGCAGCTACAAGGGACTAGCGGCGCATACGCAGTATTTT
TRBV6-5	NA	NA	TRBJ2-7	CASMRHGYEQYF	TGTGCCAGCATGCGACATGGTTACGAGCAGTACTTC
TRBV29-1	NA	NA	TRBJ1-5	CGVGKAGGTDTQHF	TGCGGCGTTGGGAAAGCGGGGGGCACAGATACGCAGCATTTT
TRBV6-2/TRBV6-3	TRBD2	NA	TRBJ2-1	CDSSTPIIAGDNERLF	TGTGACAGCAGCACCCCGATAATAGCGGGGGACAATGAGCGGTTATTC
TRBV6-1	NA	NA	TRBJ2-2	CASSRVGELLF	TGTGCCAGCAGCCGTGTCGGGGAACTGCTTTTT
TRBV20-1	NA	many	TRBJ2-5	CSARFSGRRKKETQYF	TGCAGTGCTAGGTTTAGCGGCAGGCGGAAGAAAGAGACCCAGTACTTC
TRBV30	NA	NA	TRBJ2-7	CDRGARTSYEQYF	TGTGACCGGGGAGCCCGGACATCCTACGAGCAGTACTTC
TRBV4-3	TRBD1	NA	TRBJ1-2	CASSRGTDNYDYTF	TGCGCCAGCAGCCGAGGGACAGACAACTATGACTACACCTTC
TRBV6-5	NA	NA	TRBJ2-1	CASKLQGPSKMEKLF	TGTGCCAGTAAACTTCAGGGACCTTCGAAAATGGAGAAGTTATTC
TRBV29-1	TRBD2	once	TRBJ2-7	CSVGGLVGGTYEQYF	TGCAGCGTTGGGGGACTAGTGGGAGGAACCTACGAGCAGTACTTC
TRBV11-2	NA	NA	TRBJ1-1	CTSSWGARAHTEAFF	TGTACCAGCAGCTGGGGGGCCCGAGCGCACACTGAAGCTTTCTTT
TRBV5-6	NA	NA	TRBJ2-3	CAINLEVGVQYF	TGTGCCATCAACTTGGAGGTCGGAGTGCAGTATTTT
TRBV10-3	TRBD2	once	TRBJ2-2	CAIREREGLGELFF	TGTGCCATCAGGGAGCGGGAGGGCCTTGGGGAGCTGTTTTTT
TRBV20-1	NA	once	TRBJ1-5	CSARDGRFSNQPQRF	TGCAGTGCTAGAGATGGGAGATTTAGCAATCAGCCCCAGCGTTTT
TRBV24-1	NA	many	TRBJ1-6	CATSKESFQSTGILSPLHF	TGTGCCACCTCTAAAGAATCCTTCCAATCGACAGGTATCCTTTCACCCCTCCACTTT
TRBV25-1	NA	once	TRBJ2-1	CASSGSGNEHFF	TGTGCCAGCAGTGGTAGTGGAAATGAGCACTTCTTC
TRBV6-6	NA	NA	TRBJ1-5	CARSYSPNQPQHF	TGTGCCAGGAGTTACTCGCCGAATCAGCCCCAACATTTT
TRBV7-9	TRBD1	NA	TRBJ2-7	CVNSQGGTDRLPFYEQYF	TGCGTCAACAGCCAAGGCGGCACGGACAGGCTACCATTTTACGAGCAGTACTTC
TRBV20-1	NA	NA	TRBJ2-3	CSARGPGTNPDTQYF	TGCAGTGCTAGAGGCCCCGGGACAAATCCAGATACGCAGTATTTT
TRBV4-2	NA	NA	TRBJ2-7	CASSSELSSYEQYF	TGTGCCAGCAGTTCCGAGCTTAGCTCCTACGAGCAGTATTTC
TRBV6-6	NA	NA	TRBJ2-3	CDITPPRGNTQYF	TGTGACATCACCCCTCCGAGGGGGAATACGCAGTATTTT
TRBV29-1	NA	NA	TRBJ1-2	CSVEACNYGYTF	TGCAGCGTTGAGGCATGTAACTATGGGTACACCTTC
TRBV6-6	NA	many	TRBJ1-2	CASSYSNVVYGYTF	TGTGCCAGCAGTTACTCGAACGTTGTCTATGGCTACACCTTC